This TCR beta chain was captured in a study of low-dose radiotherapy and immunotherapy resistance in tumors. Trimming removed 7 bases at V and 2 bases at J, with 9 bases between. This CDR3 spans 13 amino acids. Germline V gives CDR1 MNHEY, CDR2 SVGEGT. Alpha and beta chains were covered, as first-strand cDNA relied on TRAV- and TRBV-specific primers. With a constant-region primer and a V-primer adapter, TCRs were subjected to around 20 PCR cycles of amplification. One entry per CDR3 protein, called by TCRdb with MiXCR from the reads. Of 75,000 to 95,000 distinct CDR3 sequences listed, less than 25% are singletons. As to time point: after trial treatment. This sample's treatment: LDRT plus nivolumab, ipilimumab, low-dose cyclophosphamide and aspirin (RACIN trial). All of the donors were given nivolumab, ipilimumab, aspirin, low-dose cyclophosphamide and low-dose radiotherapy as part of RACIN, a single-arm trial.

This clonotype has at least ten counts. The TCR comes from a female donor with ovarian cancer. The specimen comprised PBMCs, sampled after low-dose radiotherapy plus immunotherapy. This rearrangement joins TRBV6-2 or TRBV6-3 to TRBJ1-3; a weak D match, TRBD1 (5 bases). The CDR3 is CASKRGAGNTIYF. In DNA form, the CDR3 reads TGTGCCAGCAAGCGGGGGGCTGGAAACACCATATATTTT.